This is a list of T cell receptor beta chains from one sample in a study of T-cell memory formation after mild COVID-19. TCRdb re-analysed the 5' RACE reads in MiXCR, keeping a single row per CDR3 protein. The table has roughly 560,000 distinct CDR3 sequences, around 21% seen once. The sequenced material came from PBMCs or a T cell subset sorted from them (not recorded which). These TCRs come from an adult woman who had mild COVID-19 (a few samples of this study predate the infection). Cell type and time point are not known. Each CDR3 is given with its conserved first and last residue. The D gene is left open where the match is weak. The size field is filled for only some rows; it gives once, few, many or a size class.

V gene: TRBV7-2; clone size: -; D gene: TRBD2; J gene: TRBJ2-2; CDR3 protein: CASSATSGWSGELFF; CDR3 DNA: TGTGCCAGCAGCGCGACTAGCGGGTGGAGCGGGGAGCTGTTTTTT
V gene: TRBV7-9; clone size: -; D gene: -; J gene: TRBJ2-7; CDR3 protein: CASSRPGQGWYEQYF; CDR3 DNA: TGTGCCAGCAGCCGACCGGGGCAGGGGTGGTACGAGCAGTACTTC
V gene: TRBV7-2; clone size: -; D gene: -; J gene: TRBJ1-2; CDR3 protein: CASSLVGLGYGYTF; CDR3 DNA: TGTGCCAGCAGCTTAGTTGGGCTAGGTTATGGCTACACCTTC
V gene: TRBV12-3/TRBV12-4; clone size: few; D gene: -; J gene: TRBJ2-2; CDR3 protein: CASSPAGPAGELFF; CDR3 DNA: TGTGCCAGCAGTCCTGCGGGACCGGCCGGGGAGCTGTTTTTT
V gene: TRBV30; clone size: once; D gene: -; J gene: TRBJ2-1; CDR3 protein: CAWSLGQGNYNEQFF; CDR3 DNA: TGTGCCTGGAGTCTAGGTCAAGGGAACTACAATGAGCAGTTCTTC
V gene: TRBV4-3; clone size: many; D gene: TRBD2; J gene: TRBJ2-3; CDR3 protein: CASSRASGATDTQYF; CDR3 DNA: TGCGCCAGCAGCCGAGCTAGCGGGGCTACAGATACGCAGTATTTT
V gene: TRBV27; clone size: few; D gene: -; J gene: TRBJ2-2; CDR3 protein: CASTFRAPAPGELFF; CDR3 DNA: TGTGCCAGCACCTTTCGGGCCCCTGCCCCCGGGGAGCTGTTTTTT
V gene: TRBV12-3/TRBV12-4; clone size: few; D gene: -; J gene: TRBJ1-2; CDR3 protein: CASTVLDRIYGYTF; CDR3 DNA: TGTGCCAGCACCGTTCTCGACAGGATCTATGGCTACACCTTC
V gene: TRBV4-3; clone size: -; D gene: -; J gene: TRBJ2-7; CDR3 protein: CASSQDLGTYEQYF; CDR3 DNA: TGCGCCAGCAGCCAAGATTTAGGAACCTACGAGCAGTACTTC
V gene: TRBV20-1; clone size: -; D gene: TRBD1; J gene: TRBJ1-2; CDR3 protein: CSARTSGGRSPYGYTF; CDR3 DNA: TGCAGTGCACGAACCTCAGGGGGCAGGAGCCCTTATGGCTACACCTTC
V gene: TRBV5-6; clone size: -; D gene: -; J gene: TRBJ2-3; CDR3 protein: CASSEHGTDTQYF; CDR3 DNA: TGTGCCAGCAGCGAGCATGGGACAGATACGCAGTATTTT
V gene: TRBV9; clone size: -; D gene: -; J gene: TRBJ2-5; CDR3 protein: CASSVADGSQETQYF; CDR3 DNA: TGTGCCAGCAGCGTAGCCGACGGCAGCCAAGAGACCCAGTACTTC
V gene: TRBV11-2; clone size: many; D gene: -; J gene: TRBJ2-1; CDR3 protein: CASSLGGNYNEQFF; CDR3 DNA: TGTGCCAGCAGCTTAGGAGGAAACTACAATGAGCAGTTCTTC
V gene: TRBV4-3; clone size: few; D gene: TRBD1; J gene: TRBJ2-7; CDR3 protein: CASSQADRGVYEQYF; CDR3 DNA: TGCGCCAGCAGCCAAGCGGACAGGGGAGTTTACGAGCAGTACTTC
V gene: TRBV7-6; clone size: many; D gene: TRBD2; J gene: TRBJ2-3; CDR3 protein: CASSVSGGSTDTQYF; CDR3 DNA: TGTGCCAGCAGCGTGAGCGGGGGTAGCACAGATACGCAGTATTTT
V gene: TRBV5-1; clone size: few; D gene: TRBD2; J gene: TRBJ2-5; CDR3 protein: CASSSLGGLAGAGQETQYF; CDR3 DNA: TGCGCCAGCAGCTCCCTAGGGGGACTAGCGGGAGCCGGCCAAGAGACCCAGTACTTC
V gene: TRBV7-2; clone size: few; D gene: -; J gene: TRBJ2-3; CDR3 protein: CASSLSVTGMADTQYF; CDR3 DNA: TGTGCCAGCAGCTTATCTGTGACAGGCATGGCAGATACGCAGTATTTT
V gene: TRBV6-2/TRBV6-3; clone size: few; D gene: -; J gene: TRBJ2-2; CDR3 protein: CASSWGQGSGELFF; CDR3 DNA: TGTGCCAGCAGTTGGGGGCAGGGGTCCGGGGAGCTGTTTTTT
V gene: TRBV24-1; clone size: -; D gene: TRBD1; J gene: TRBJ2-3; CDR3 protein: CATEGQVLTDTQYF; CDR3 DNA: TGTGCCACCGAGGGACAGGTCCTTACAGATACGCAGTATTTT
V gene: TRBV7-2; clone size: -; D gene: -; J gene: TRBJ2-7; CDR3 protein: CASSLGDFLGEQYF; CDR3 DNA: TGTGCCAGCAGCTTAGGAGACTTCTTAGGAGAGCAGTACTTC
V gene: TRBV11-2; clone size: many; D gene: TRBD2; J gene: TRBJ2-3; CDR3 protein: CASSSEGLATDTQYF; CDR3 DNA: TGTGCCAGCAGCTCAGAGGGACTAGCCACAGATACGCAGTATTTT
V gene: TRBV20-1; clone size: -; D gene: TRBD2; J gene: TRBJ2-5; CDR3 protein: CSAPVGGTTLQTQYF; CDR3 DNA: TGCAGTGCTCCTGTGGGAGGGACTACCCTACAGACCCAGTACTTC
V gene: TRBV7-8; clone size: -; D gene: TRBD2; J gene: TRBJ2-2; CDR3 protein: CASRRGAGAKTGELFF; CDR3 DNA: TGTGCCAGCAGGAGGGGAGCGGGGGCCAAAACCGGGGAGCTGTTTTTT
V gene: TRBV7-9; clone size: few; D gene: -; J gene: TRBJ2-7; CDR3 protein: CASSRGAYEQYF; CDR3 DNA: TGTGCCAGCAGCAGGGGCGCCTACGAGCAGTACTTC
V gene: TRBV4-1; clone size: few; D gene: -; J gene: TRBJ1-6; CDR3 protein: CASSSQLSYNSPLHF; CDR3 DNA: TGCGCCAGCAGCTCCCAGCTCTCCTATAATTCACCCCTCCACTTT
V gene: TRBV7-9; clone size: few; D gene: -; J gene: TRBJ1-3; CDR3 protein: CASSLAWENTIYF; CDR3 DNA: TGTGCCAGCAGCTTAGCTTGGGAGAACACCATATATTTT
V gene: TRBV4-1; clone size: -; D gene: -; J gene: TRBJ1-5; CDR3 protein: CASSHGSNQPQHF; CDR3 DNA: TGCGCCAGCAGCCACGGCAGCAATCAGCCCCAGCATTTT
V gene: TRBV5-1; clone size: -; D gene: TRBD2; J gene: TRBJ2-3; CDR3 protein: CASSWGAGTSIPDTQYF; CDR3 DNA: TGCGCCAGCAGCTGGGGTGCCGGGACTAGCATCCCAGATACGCAGTATTTT
V gene: TRBV12-3/TRBV12-4; clone size: many; D gene: TRBD1; J gene: TRBJ2-2; CDR3 protein: CASSFQGDTGELFF; CDR3 DNA: TGTGCCAGCAGTTTTCAGGGGGACACCGGGGAGCTGTTTTTT
V gene: TRBV7-9; clone size: -; D gene: -; J gene: TRBJ2-5; CDR3 protein: CASSLAGGLQDTQYF; CDR3 DNA: TGTGCCAGCAGCTTAGCGGGGGGCCTCCAAGATACCCAGTACTTC
V gene: TRBV5-1; clone size: few; D gene: -; J gene: TRBJ2-7; CDR3 protein: CASSPGGGHLSYEQYF; CDR3 DNA: TGCGCCAGCAGCCCGGGAGGGGGCCACCTCTCCTACGAGCAGTACTTC
V gene: TRBV20-1; clone size: many; D gene: -; J gene: TRBJ1-1; CDR3 protein: CSARDGRDTEAFF; CDR3 DNA: TGCAGTGCTAGAGATGGGAGGGACACTGAAGCTTTCTTT
V gene: TRBV4-2; clone size: few; D gene: -; J gene: TRBJ1-4; CDR3 protein: CASSQSRNEKLFF; CDR3 DNA: TGTGCCAGCAGCCAATCCAGAAATGAAAAACTGTTTTTT
V gene: TRBV5-4; clone size: few; D gene: TRBD1; J gene: TRBJ2-2; CDR3 protein: CASSPGTGHTGELFF; CDR3 DNA: TGTGCCAGCAGCCCCGGGACAGGGCACACCGGGGAGCTGTTTTTT
V gene: TRBV5-1; clone size: many; D gene: TRBD1; J gene: TRBJ2-4; CDR3 protein: CASAPGGENIQYF; CDR3 DNA: TGCGCCAGTGCCCCAGGGGGCGAAAACATTCAGTACTTC
V gene: TRBV3-1; clone size: -; D gene: TRBD2; J gene: TRBJ2-7; CDR3 protein: CASSPSGGVREQYF; CDR3 DNA: TGTGCCAGCAGCCCAAGCGGGGGGGTCCGCGAGCAGTACTTC
V gene: TRBV6-5; clone size: few; D gene: -; J gene: TRBJ2-3; CDR3 protein: CASSYSGGRATQYF; CDR3 DNA: TGTGCCAGCAGTTACTCTGGGGGGAGAGCTACGCAGTATTTT
V gene: TRBV6-6; clone size: -; D gene: TRBD1; J gene: TRBJ2-6; CDR3 protein: CASNTRGPGTGSSGANVLTF; CDR3 DNA: TGTGCCAGCAACACACGGGGGCCTGGGACAGGGAGCTCTGGGGCCAACGTCCTGACTTTC
V gene: TRBV4-1; clone size: few; D gene: TRBD2; J gene: TRBJ2-2; CDR3 protein: CASSNSGGRNTGELFF; CDR3 DNA: TGCGCCAGCAGCAATAGCGGGGGGCGGAACACCGGGGAGCTGTTTTTT
V gene: TRBV13; clone size: -; D gene: -; J gene: TRBJ1-1; CDR3 protein: CASSIYREANTEAFF; CDR3 DNA: TGTGCCAGCAGCATCTACAGGGAGGCGAACACTGAAGCTTTCTTT
V gene: TRBV9; clone size: -; D gene: -; J gene: TRBJ2-3; CDR3 protein: CASSVAQGGDTDTQYF; CDR3 DNA: TGTGCCAGCAGCGTAGCCCAGGGGGGAGACACAGATACGCAGTATTTT
V gene: TRBV5-6; clone size: many; D gene: -; J gene: TRBJ2-7; CDR3 protein: CASSQGTNYEQYF; CDR3 DNA: TGTGCCAGCAGCCAGGGGACCAACTACGAGCAGTACTTC
V gene: TRBV7-9; clone size: -; D gene: TRBD2; J gene: TRBJ2-3; CDR3 protein: CASSSSGRGADTQYF; CDR3 DNA: TGTGCCAGCAGCTCTAGCGGGAGGGGTGCAGATACGCAGTATTTT
V gene: TRBV5-1; clone size: -; D gene: TRBD1; J gene: TRBJ2-7; CDR3 protein: CASSFSTGGYPRSYEQYF; CDR3 DNA: TGCGCCAGCAGCTTCTCGACAGGGGGTTATCCTAGGTCCTACGAGCAGTACTTC
V gene: TRBV2; clone size: -; D gene: TRBD1; J gene: TRBJ2-1; CDR3 protein: CASTRDRSFGAYNEQFF; CDR3 DNA: TGTGCCAGCACGAGGGACAGAAGTTTTGGTGCCTACAATGAGCAGTTCTTC
V gene: TRBV20-1; clone size: -; D gene: -; J gene: TRBJ2-5; CDR3 protein: CSARDVVYSPARETQYF; CDR3 DNA: TGCAGTGCTAGAGATGTGGTCTACAGCCCGGCTAGAGAGACCCAGTACTTC
V gene: TRBV12-3/TRBV12-4; clone size: -; D gene: -; J gene: TRBJ2-1; CDR3 protein: CASSSQGSPQFF; CDR3 DNA: TGTGCCAGCAGTTCACAGGGTTCGCCCCAGTTCTTC
V gene: TRBV7-2; clone size: -; D gene: TRBD1; J gene: TRBJ2-2; CDR3 protein: CASNPGTGNTGELFF; CDR3 DNA: TGTGCCAGCAACCCCGGGACAGGAAACACCGGGGAGCTGTTTTTT
V gene: TRBV11-3; clone size: -; D gene: -; J gene: TRBJ2-5; CDR3 protein: CASSSSMRGQETQYF; CDR3 DNA: TGTGCCAGCAGCTCTTCGATGCGGGGCCAAGAGACCCAGTACTTC
V gene: TRBV3-1; clone size: many; D gene: -; J gene: TRBJ1-1; CDR3 protein: CASSHGTQGNTEAFF; CDR3 DNA: TGTGCCAGCAGCCATGGGACCCAGGGAAACACTGAAGCTTTCTTT
V gene: TRBV27; clone size: few; D gene: -; J gene: TRBJ1-6; CDR3 protein: CASSEGPLQNSPLHF; CDR3 DNA: TGTGCCAGCAGTGAAGGACCCCTCCAAAATTCACCCCTCCACTTT
V gene: TRBV10-3; clone size: -; D gene: TRBD1; J gene: TRBJ2-7; CDR3 protein: CAISGGPLGGMYEQYF; CDR3 DNA: TGTGCCATCAGTGGGGGACCTTTAGGGGGCATGTACGAGCAGTACTTC